Below are 5 T cell receptor beta chains sequenced from a single sample in a study of blood T cell repertoires in COVID-19. Profiling relied on immunoSEQ multiplex PCR, and the TCRdb table lists in-frame clones only, not all of them. This table holds around 170,000 clones, around 86% found once. Sequencing input: peripheral blood. The receptors here all came from a woman aged 40 to 50 with acute or convalescent COVID-19.

This chain links TRBV28 with TRBJ1-2, with D uncertain. V lost 3 bases to trimming and J lost 4 bases, with 9 bases between them. Germline CDR1 MDHEN, CDR2 SYDVKM. The CDR3 runs 13 residues. The CDR3 loop reads CASSFPGFYGYTF. The CDR3 region has the DNA TGTGCCAGCAGTTTCCCGGGGTTCTATGGCTACACCTTC.

The chain carries TRBV5-5 and TRBJ2-5, with 8 bases lining up with TRBD2. Germline V gene data show CDR1 as SGHKS and CDR2 as YYEKEE (reference sequence). The CDR3 is 15 residues long. Trimming cost V 1 base and J 4 bases; bases outside gene matches: 6. The CDR3 is CASSLITSGGETQYF. Here the CDR3 DNA reads TGTGCCAGCAGCTTGATCACTAGCGGAGGAGAGACCCAGTACTTC.

J is TRBJ1-3 and V is TRBV4-2; 8 nucleotides align to TRBD1. Germline V gives CDR1 LGHNA, CDR2 YNFKEQ. Trimming at V came to 0 bases and at J to 3 bases, leaving 7 bases not matched to a gene. The CDR3 consists of 17 residues. The CDR3 nucleotides are TGTGCCAGCAGCCAAGAGGGCCAGGGGGCCGGTGGAAACACCATATATTTT. Its protein product is CASSQEGQGAGGNTIYF.

The CDR3, as DNA: TGCGCCAGCAGCTTTCGGGAGAGCTCCTACGAGCAGTACTTC. Translation: CASSFRESSYEQYF. The chain links TRBV5-1 to TRBJ2-7; maybe TRBD2 (6 bases). V was clipped by 2 bases and J by 0 bases, with 9 bases between them. The germline V gene encodes CDR1 SGHRS and CDR2 YFSETQ. The CDR3 is 14 amino acids. The entire variable domain, with the rest obtained from reference TRBV5-1 and TRBJ2-7, is as follows: KAGVTQTPRYLIKTRGQQVTLSCSPISGHRSVSWYQQTPGQGLQFLFEYFSETQRNKGNFPGRFSGRQFSNSRSEMNVSTLELGDSALYLCASSFRESSYEQYFGPGTRLTVT.

The V call is TRBV10-3, the J call TRBJ2-2, with 8 bases that match TRBD1. V lost 3 bases to trimming and J lost 5 bases; unmatched junction nucleotides: 5. The germline V gene encodes CDR1 ENHRY and CDR2 SYGVKD. The CDR3 is 15 amino acids. The CDR3 here is CAISERTGPTGELFF. In DNA, the CDR3 is TGTGCCATCAGTGAAAGGACAGGGCCGACCGGGGAGCTGTTTTTT.